The entry below describes one TCR beta chain. This sample was taken from a study of T cell changes during pregnancy in multiple sclerosis. The ends lost 1 base at V and 2 bases at J; junction bases unmatched: 7. The length of the CDR3 is 16 residues. Germline CDR1 SEHNR, CDR2 FQNEAQ (reference sequence). Only in-frame clones appear in the TCRdb table, and some are missing; sequencing was by immunoSEQ multiplex PCR. Of 55,000 to 65,000 clones listed, 85% to 95% were seen once; the top ten hold about 3%. The input for sequencing was CD8+ T cells from peripheral blood mononuclear cells, taken in the third trimester of pregnancy. This receptor was identified in a female donor with multiple sclerosis, enrolled in a pregnancy study. The rearrangement uses TRBV7-9 and TRBJ1-1; 7 bases agree with TRBD1. The CDR3 nucleotides are TGTGCCAGCAGCTTAGAGCAGGGGGGAGGAAACACTGAAGCTTTCTTT. Translating gives CASSLEQGGGNTEAFF.